Listed below are T cell receptor beta chains from one sample, sequenced in a study of Graves' ophthalmopathy and Graves' hyperthyroidism. TCRdb re-called the multiplex PCR reads through MiXCR, storing one row per CDR3 protein. The table records roughly 400,000 distinct CDR3 sequences, approximately 20% of them present only once. Sequencing was performed on peripheral blood. The receptors here all came from a woman younger than 35 with Graves' ophthalmopathy. Each CDR3 is given with its conserved first and last residue. The D gene is left open where the match is weak. Clone size is not always given. Where it is, it says once, few, many or a class for expanded clones.

size,D,length,V,J,DNA,CDR3
many,TRBD1,16,TRBV10-3,TRBJ1-2,TGTGCCATCAGGGGGGGAGGACAGGGGCTTAACTATGGCTACACCTTC,CAIRGGGQGLNYGYTF
many,TRBD2,16,TRBV5-1,TRBJ2-6,TGCGCCAGCACCGCAGCGGGGGCCCCTGGGGCCAACGTCCTGACTTTC,CASTAAGAPGANVLTF
-,-,12,TRBV20-1,TRBJ2-2,TGCAGCGACAGAGAACACACCGGGGAGCTGTTTTTT,CSDREHTGELFF
many,-,12,TRBV6-2/TRBV6-3,TRBJ1-1,TGTGCCAGCAGCAAATCCAGAACTGAAGCTTTCTTT,CASSKSRTEAFF
-,-,13,TRBV6-1,TRBJ2-7,TGTGCCAGCAATGGACAGTTAGGCTACGAGCAGTACTTC,CASNGQLGYEQYF
many,-,13,TRBV20-1,TRBJ1-5,TGCAGTGCTAGGGAAGCAGATAATCAGCCCCAGCATTTT,CSAREADNQPQHF
many,-,14,TRBV24-1,TRBJ1-2,TGTGCCACCAGTGACCCCGGGACATTCTATGGCTACACCTTC,CATSDPGTFYGYTF
-,-,14,TRBV6-2/TRBV6-3,TRBJ1-1,TGTGCCAGCAGCCACAGGTACCCTAAGACTGAAGCTTTCTTT,CASSHRYPKTEAFF
many,TRBD1,12,TRBV27,TRBJ2-7,TGTGCCAGCAGGGGACAGGCCTACGAGCAGTACTTC,CASRGQAYEQYF
many,-,13,TRBV20-1,TRBJ2-7,TGCAGTGCTAGAGTAGTAGCTTCCTACGAGCAGTACTTC,CSARVVASYEQYF
many,TRBD2,15,TRBV27,TRBJ2-2,TGTGCCAGCAGTCTCAGGCCTAGCGGAACCGGGGAGCTGTTTTTT,CASSLRPSGTGELFF
-,-,16,TRBV12-3/TRBV12-4,TRBJ1-2,TGTGCCAGCAGTTTAGTGGAGGACAGCTACCTCTATGGCTACACCTTC,CASSLVEDSYLYGYTF
many,-,13,TRBV12-3/TRBV12-4,TRBJ1-1,TGTGCCAGCAGTTTTACGGCGGAGTCTGAAGCTTTCTTT,CASSFTAESEAFF
few,-,15,TRBV6-1,TRBJ2-7,TGTGCCAGCAGTGAGGAGGGTGGCAGCTCCTACGAGCAGTACTTC,CASSEEGGSSYEQYF
few,-,17,TRBV14,TRBJ2-7,TGTGCCAGCAGCCCAGGATGGGGGCTAGCGGTCTTCCACGAGCAGTACTTC,CASSPGWGLAVFHEQYF
-,TRBD1,16,TRBV12-3/TRBV12-4,TRBJ1-2,TGTGCCAGCAGTCTTAGAACAGGGGGAAGCCTCTATGGCTACACCTTC,CASSLRTGGSLYGYTF
many,TRBD2,15,TRBV13,TRBJ2-2,TGTGCCAGCATCGCCGGGACTAGCGGTTTGGGGGAGCTGTTTTTT,CASIAGTSGLGELFF
few,-,15,TRBV18,TRBJ1-3,TGTGCCAGCTCACCTACAGTGGGCTCTGGAAACACCATATATTTT,CASSPTVGSGNTIYF
few,-,16,TRBV6-5,TRBJ1-1,TGTGCCAGCAGTTACTCGATTCCCGGGTTGAACACTGAAGCTTTCTTT,CASSYSIPGLNTEAFF
many,-,13,TRBV2,TRBJ1-1,TGTGCCAGCAGTGATCCGGGGTTCGGTGAAGCTTTCTTT,CASSDPGFGEAFF
many,-,13,TRBV20-1,TRBJ1-5,TGCAGTGCGCTCGGGGGTGGGGATCAGCCCCAGCATTTT,CSALGGGDQPQHF
-,-,13,TRBV12-3/TRBV12-4,TRBJ1-2,TGTGCCAGCAGTCTGGGACATTTTGGAGGCTACACCTTC,CASSLGHFGGYTF
many,-,14,TRBV6-2/TRBV6-3,TRBJ2-2,TGTGCCAGCAGTTACGGCCTACTCACCGGGGAGCTGTTTTTT,CASSYGLLTGELFF
many,-,15,TRBV11-2,TRBJ1-3,TGTGCCAGCAGCTTAGTAGGGGCCACTGGAAACACCATATATTTT,CASSLVGATGNTIYF
many,TRBD2,15,TRBV19,TRBJ2-7,TGTGCCAGTAGTAGGGCCGAGACTAGCGTCTACGAGCAGTACTTC,CASSRAETSVYEQYF
many,-,16,TRBV24-1,TRBJ1-5,TGTGCCACCAGTGATGGTGAGATCTATAGCAATCAGCCCCAGCATTTT,CATSDGEIYSNQPQHF
many,-,15,TRBV12-3/TRBV12-4,TRBJ2-2,TGTGCCAGCAGGCGGACAATCTCGAGGACCGGGGAGCTGTTTTTT,CASRRTISRTGELFF
many,-,17,TRBV3-1,TRBJ2-6,TGTGCCAGCAGCCCCACAGTCCGGGGTTCTGGGGCCAACGTCCTGACTTTC,CASSPTVRGSGANVLTF
few,-,15,TRBV30,TRBJ2-7,TGTGCCTGGAGTGTACGTTCCTATACGGAGAACGAGCAGTACTTC,CAWSVRSYTENEQYF
many,-,15,TRBV6-5,TRBJ1-5,TGTGCCAGCAGTTACCGGGCGGATGGCAATCAGCCCCAGCATTTT,CASSYRADGNQPQHF
many,TRBD1,17,TRBV11-1,TRBJ2-7,TGTGCCAGCAGCTTCCCACATGGGACAGGGGGAGGTTGGGAGCAGTACTTC,CASSFPHGTGGGWEQYF
many,-,14,TRBV5-1,TRBJ1-3,TGCGCCAGCAGCTTGGACTGGGATCGAAACACCATATATTTT,CASSLDWDRNTIYF
-,-,14,TRBV7-2,TRBJ1-2,TGTGCCAGCAGCTTTTGGAGGGGAGGGTGGGGCTACACCTTC,CASSFWRGGWGYTF
many,-,15,TRBV5-1,TRBJ2-2,TGCGCCAGCAGCTCGGAGGACAGTAACACCGGGGAGCTGTTTTTT,CASSSEDSNTGELFF
many,TRBD1,13,TRBV30,TRBJ2-5,TGTGCCGGCGGGTTCGGACAGGGCGAGACCCAGTACTTC,CAGGFGQGETQYF
many,TRBD1,13,TRBV5-1,TRBJ2-7,TGCGCCAGCAGCTCGGGACAGGGTCTATTGAAGTACTTC,CASSSGQGLLKYF
many,-,17,TRBV7-2,TRBJ2-4,TGTGCCAGCAGCCCACATTCGGGGGCGGGGGCCAAAAACATTCAGTACTTC,CASSPHSGAGAKNIQYF
many,TRBD1,18,TRBV27,TRBJ2-2,TGTGCCAGCAGTTTATACGGGACAGCCTTCCTCGACACCGGGGAGCTGTTTTTT,CASSLYGTAFLDTGELFF
few,TRBD2,14,TRBV3-1,TRBJ2-7,TGTGCCAGCAGCCAGCGGGGGGGCCTTTACGAGCAGTACTTC,CASSQRGGLYEQYF
many,-,13,TRBV5-4,TRBJ1-5,TGTGCCAGCAGCCCTGGGCCCTGGGGGGCCCAGCATTTT,CASSPGPWGAQHF
many,-,16,TRBV27,TRBJ2-7,TGTGCCAGCAGTTTTTATATTTCAGGGGCTCCCTACGAGCAGTACTTC,CASSFYISGAPYEQYF
-,-,14,TRBV12-3/TRBV12-4,TRBJ2-7,TGTGCCAGCAACGAATCCGGCCCCACCGACGAGCAGTACTTC,CASNESGPTDEQYF
-,TRBD1,16,TRBV5-1,TRBJ1-1,TGCGCCAGCAGCCATGACAGGGGCACTTGGAACACTGAAGCTTTCTTT,CASSHDRGTWNTEAFF
many,-,15,TRBV6-2/TRBV6-3,TRBJ2-5,TGTGCCAGCAGCCGAGGAACCATCTCAGGGGAGACCCAGTACTTC,CASSRGTISGETQYF
many,-,16,TRBV6-5,TRBJ2-5,TGTGCCAGCAGTCCAAGATACGAGACAGCTCAAGAGACCCAGTACTTC,CASSPRYETAQETQYF
-,-,12,TRBV2,TRBJ1-1,TGTGCCAGCAGTGTATGGTTCGGTGAAGCTTTCTTT,CASSVWFGEAFF
many,TRBD2,16,TRBV11-1,TRBJ2-7,TGTGCCAGCAGCTTAGCTAACTTTAGCGGGACCTACGAGCAGTACTTC,CASSLANFSGTYEQYF
-,-,11,TRBV5-1,TRBJ1-2,TGCGCCAGCAGCGACAATTTCTTCTACACCTTC,CASSDNFFYTF
many,TRBD1,18,TRBV12-3/TRBV12-4,TRBJ1-1,TGTGCCAGCAGTTTAGGTCCGGGACAGGGCCCCACGAACACTGAAGCTTTCTTT,CASSLGPGQGPTNTEAFF
many,TRBD1,15,TRBV30,TRBJ1-5,TGTGCCTGGAGTAGGGGGCGGGGTGGCAATCAGCCCCAGCATTTT,CAWSRGRGGNQPQHF
many,TRBD1,13,TRBV6-2/TRBV6-3,TRBJ1-6,TGTGCCAGCACTGGGACAGGAAGTTCACCCCTCCACTTT,CASTGTGSSPLHF
many,-,15,TRBV5-5,TRBJ2-5,TGTGCCAGCAGCTTTACCATTCCTTACCAAGAGACCCAGTACTTC,CASSFTIPYQETQYF
many,-,14,TRBV12-3/TRBV12-4,TRBJ1-3,TGTGCCAGCAGCGACCAAAGCTCTGGAAACACCATATATTTT,CASSDQSSGNTIYF
many,TRBD1,17,TRBV6-2/TRBV6-3,TRBJ1-5,TGTGCCAGCAGTTCTCTCACCGGGACAGGGTCCGGTCAGCCCCAGCATTTT,CASSSLTGTGSGQPQHF
many,-,15,TRBV28,TRBJ2-5,TGTGCCAGCAGTTTAACTAGTAGCGCCTCTGAGACCCAGTACTTC,CASSLTSSASETQYF
few,TRBD1,16,TRBV18,TRBJ2-7,TGTGCCAGCTCCCCCGGAGGGGGACAGGGGATCTACGAGCAGTACTTC,CASSPGGGQGIYEQYF
many,-,14,TRBV12-3/TRBV12-4,TRBJ1-2,TGTGCCAGCAGCCCTCCCCAGGCGAGTGGTGGCTACACCTTC,CASSPPQASGGYTF
once,TRBD2,14,TRBV28,TRBJ2-7,TGTGCCAGCTTCCGACTAGCGGGAGGCTACGAGCAGTACTTC,CASFRLAGGYEQYF
many,TRBD1,15,TRBV9,TRBJ2-7,TGTGCCAGCAGCGTCCGGGACAGCCCCTCCTACGAGCAGTACTTC,CASSVRDSPSYEQYF